This T cell receptor beta chain was obtained from a study of cytotoxic CD8 clonotypes in ibrutinib-treated CLL. Overall study results and limits: Contraction or stability on treatment characterized the public clonotypes, which were uncommon. Patients showed higher baseline clonality than age-matched healthy donors, and it tracked circulating CD8+ T-cell counts.

A note on this clone: What it recognizes is unknown.

Generated by immunoSEQ multiplex PCR, the TCRdb table keeps only in-frame clones and is missing some. The sample records some 130,000 clones, roughly 80% being singletons. Germline CDR1 is KGHSH and CDR2 is LQKENI. This CDR3 is 15 amino acids long. V was trimmed by 2 bases and J by 5 bases, leaving 15 bases between them. The specimen was PBMCs, collected after 24 months of ibrutinib treatment. The sequence came from a human donor with chronic lymphocytic leukemia. This sequence joins TRBV18 and TRBJ1-1; a possible D gene is TRBD1 (5 bases). DNA of the CDR3: TGTGCCAGCTCACCAATTGCGCCTGGGGGGACTGAAGCTTTCTTT. Amino acids: CASSPIAPGGTEAFF.